Shown below are 24 T cell receptor beta chains from a single sample sequenced in a study of low-dose radiotherapy and immunotherapy resistance in tumors. Time point meaning: before trial treatment. Both TCRalpha and TCRbeta chains were reverse transcribed with V-gene-specific primers. With a constant-region primer and a V-primer adapter, TCRs were subjected to roughly 20 PCR cycles of amplification. TCRdb passed the reads through MiXCR, listing each CDR3 protein once. The table lists about 71,000 distinct CDR3 sequences, around 32% of them singletons, with around 10% in the top ten. Sample: PBMCs, taken before treatment. The source is a female donor with ovarian cancer.

The CDR3 sequence: CATSRELAGAYNEQFF. The CDR3 DNA is TGTGCCACCAGCAGGGAACTAGCGGGAGCCTACAATGAGCAGTTCTTC. The chain has TRBV15 and TRBJ2-1; TRBD2 matches 11 bases. V lost 3 bases, J lost 2 bases, and 3 bases stayed unmatched. The CDR3 contains 16 residues. CDR1 is LNHNV and CDR2 is YYDKDF in the germline V gene (reference sequence).

The CDR3 region has the DNA TGTGCCAGCAGTCCCGGGGCCCAAGGGGAAAAACTGTTTTTT. This gives the protein CASSPGAQGEKLFF. The chain combines TRBV2 with TRBJ1-4; D perhaps matches TRBD1 (5 bases). CDR3 length: 14 amino acids. The germline V gene encodes CDR1 SNHLY and CDR2 FYNNEI. Trimming took off 5 bases at V and 8 bases at J, with 15 bases between the two ends.

J is TRBJ2-1 and V is TRBV3-1; D call uncertain. This CDR3 has 12 residues. CDR1 is LGHDT, CDR2 YNNKEL, per germline (reference sequence). The ends were cut back, 0 bases at V and 3 bases at J, with 0 bases in the middle. The CDR3: CASSQDYNEQFF. CDR3 coding DNA: TGTGCCAGCAGCCAAGACTACAATGAGCAGTTCTTC.

This clonotype has ten or more counts. The genes are TRBV3-1 and TRBJ1-6; the D gene is possibly TRBD1 (5 bases). Germline CDR1 reads LGHDT; CDR2 reads YNNKEL (reference sequence). The CDR3 totals 15 residues. V was trimmed by 2 bases and J by 5 bases, leaving 10 bases between them. The CDR3 protein is CASSQRRQNNSPLHF. The DNA for the CDR3 is TGTGCCAGCAGCCAAAGGAGACAGAATAATTCACCCCTCCACTTT. The full variable domain, rest sourced from reference TRBV3-1 and TRBJ1-6, is DTAVSQTPKYLVTQMGNDKSIKCEQNLGHDTMYWYKQDSKKFLKIMFSYNNKELIINETVPNRFSPKSPDKAHLNLHINSLELGDSAVYFCASSQRRQNNSPLHFGNGTRLTVT.

This clonotype was observed many times. This chain connects TRBV29-1 to TRBJ1-2; D unclear. V was clipped by 7 bases and J by 11 bases, with 14 bases between them. Germline V gene lookup returns CDR1 SQVTM and CDR2 ANQGSEA. This CDR3 is 10 amino acids long. CDR3 coding DNA: TGCAGCGCCCAGGAGGGAGTTTACACCTTC. It codes for CSAQEGVYTF.

This clonotype appeared many times. The gene calls are TRBV18 and TRBJ1-5, with D tentatively TRBD1 (6 bases). The CDR3 is made up of 16 amino acids. V gave up 1 base and J gave up 4 bases, with 14 bases separating them. From germline, CDR1 is KGHSH and CDR2 LQKENI. CDR3 DNA sequence: TGTGCCAGCTCACCACAGGAAGGGGGAGGAAATCAGCCCCAGCATTTT. The encoded protein is CASSPQEGGGNQPQHF. Using reference TRBV18 and TRBJ1-5 for the parts outside the CDR3, the full variable domain is NAGVMQNPRHLVRRRGQEARLRCSPMKGHSHVYWYRQLPEEGLKFMVYLQKENIIDESGMPKERFSAEFPKEGPSILRIQQVVRGDSAAYFCASSPQEGGGNQPQHFGDGTRLSIL.

This rearrangement joins TRBV4-1 to TRBJ2-7; D gene ambiguous. Deletions cut 2 bases from V and 3 bases from J, with 11 bases between. The CDR3 totals 14 residues. Germline loops: CDR1 MGHRA, CDR2 YSYEKL. The DNA of the CDR3 is TGCGCCAGCAGCCAACCATTCGAGGACTACGAGCAGTACTTC. Residues: CASSQPFEDYEQYF.

In its sample, this clonotype was seen many times. The gene calls are TRBV7-9 and TRBJ1-2; D ambiguous. The germline gives CDR1 SEHNR, CDR2 FQNEAQ (reference sequence). Trimming pared 5 bases from V and 1 base from J, leaving 2 bases between. The CDR3 runs to 11 residues. The CDR3, as DNA: TGTGCCAGCAGCCTTAACTATGGCTACACCTTC. Its translation: CASSLNYGYTF. The full variable domain, its missing parts supplied by reference TRBV7-9 and TRBJ1-2, is DTGVSQNPRHKITKRGQNVTFRCDPISEHNRLYWYRQTLGQGPEFLTYFQNEAQLEKSRLLSDRFSAERPKGSFSTLEIQRTEQGDSAMYLCASSLNYGYTFGSGTRLTVV.

As for this clonotype: A far bigger clonotype differs at one base, so this is likely a read error. The chain is built from TRBV12-3 or TRBV12-4 and TRBJ1-2; 9 bases are shared with TRBD1. The CDR3 extends over 15 amino acids. V trimming: 5 bases; J trimming: 6 bases; junction bases outside the gene matches: 10. Here the CDR3 DNA reads TGTGCCAGCAGTGACCCGGGACAGGGACCCCATGGCTACACCTTC. This translates into CASSDPGQGPHGYTF.

The table lists this clonotype with many counts. This rearrangement joins TRBV9 to TRBJ2-3; D is uncertain. V shed 4 bases and J shed 6 bases, with 12 bases lying between them. Looked up from germline, CDR1 is SGDLS and CDR2 is YYNGEE. The CDR3 covers 13 residues. This CDR3 is CASSFQRTDTQYF. The CDR3 bases are TGTGCCAGCAGCTTTCAGAGGACGGATACGCAGTATTTT.

Comments on this clonotype: A far larger clone is only one base removed, so a read error is likely. The chain employs TRBV2 and TRBJ2-7; 7 bases match TRBD2. This CDR3 has 14 amino acids. Germline V gives CDR1 SNHLY, CDR2 FYNNEI. Trimming took 6 bases from V and 7 from J; bases not matched to a gene: 12. As DNA, the CDR3 is TGTGCCAGCAGGGCTAGCGGCTCCTACAATGAGCAGTACTTC. Protein product: CASRASGSYNEQYF.

This clonotype occurred a few times. This chain uses TRBV11-2 with TRBJ2-7, with D possibly being TRBD2 (6 bases). Trimming stripped 4 bases from V and 5 bases from J, with 12 bases between. Germline values: CDR1 SGHAT, CDR2 FQNNGV. CDR3 size: 13 residues. The CDR3 loop is CASSSSGGDEQYF. The CDR3, as DNA: TGTGCCAGCAGCTCCTCCGGGGGTGACGAGCAGTACTTC. The full variable domain, in which reference TRBV11-2 and TRBJ2-7 provide the parts outside the CDR3, is EAGVAQSPRYKIIEKRQSVAFWCNPISGHATLYWYQQILGQGPKLLIQFQNNGVVDDSQLPKDRFSAERLKGVDSTLKIQPAKLEDSAVYLCASSSSGGDEQYFGPGTRLTVT.

This clonotype was seen many times. This chain's CDR3 is CASSQVTLAGVTGELFF. The CDR3 bases are TGCGCCAGCAGCCAAGTGACCCTAGCGGGAGTAACCGGGGAGCTGTTTTTT. The chain links TRBV4-3 to TRBJ2-2; 10 nucleotides agree with TRBD2. CDR3 length equals 17 residues. V was pared by 1 base and J by 5 bases, with 7 bases of the junction left unmatched. From germline, CDR1 is LGHNA and CDR2 YSLEER.

The CDR3 DNA follows: TGTGCCAGCAGAACGGGGGAGGGAAACATTCAGTACTTC. It encodes CASRTGEGNIQYF. This rearrangement joins TRBV12-3 or TRBV12-4 to TRBJ2-4; TRBD2 matches 7 bases. CDR3 length: 13 amino acids. After removal of 6 bases from V and 6 bases from J, the junction contained 5 bases not matched to a gene.

This clonotype came up many times. V is TRBV11-3 and J is TRBJ2-5; 10 bases are shared with TRBD2. Trimming removed 7 bases from V and 4 bases from J; junction bases left unmatched: 9. Germline CDR1 is SGHNT and CDR2 is YENEEA. The CDR3 is 15 residues long. The CDR3 spells CASTTLAGGGETQYF. CDR3 nucleotides: TGTGCCAGCACAACCTTAGCGGGAGGAGGAGAGACCCAGTACTTC.

This clonotype showed up many times. The rearrangement links TRBV6-2 or TRBV6-3 to TRBJ1-6; possible D gene TRBD1, 5 bases. Deletions cut 2 bases from V and 10 bases from J, with 21 bases between. This CDR3 contains 17 residues. Germline lookup yields CDR1 MNHEY and CDR2 SVGEGT. CDR3 in amino acids: CASSYNSGPGQSSPLHF. The CDR3 DNA sequence: TGTGCCAGCAGTTACAACTCCGGGCCAGGGCAGAGCTCACCCCTCCACTTT.

The rearrangement links TRBV5-4 to TRBJ2-4; the D is unclear. This CDR3 spans 12 amino acids. Trimming removed 1 base from V and 5 bases from J, with 4 bases in between. Germline V CDR1 and CDR2: SGHNT, YYREEE (reference sequence). CDR3 sequence (DNA): TGTGCCAGCAGCTTGCCAGAAAACATTCAGTACTTC. Protein: CASSLPENIQYF.

The sample holds many counts of this clonotype. This chain uses TRBV5-5 with TRBJ2-1; D may correspond to TRBD1 or TRBD2 (5 bases each). The germline V gene encodes CDR1 SGHKS and CDR2 YYEKEE (reference sequence). The CDR3 runs 18 residues. Between the trimmed V and J ends, which lost 0 bases and 0 bases, there was a span of 16 bases. As DNA, the CDR3 is TGTGCCAGCAGCTTGGGGGGGAAACTAGGAAGCTCCTACAATGAGCAGTTCTTC. Residues: CASSLGGKLGSSYNEQFF. Looking up the rest from reference TRBV5-5 and TRBJ2-1 gives the full variable domain: DAGVTQSPTHLIKTRGQQVTLRCSPISGHKSVSWYQQVLGQGPQFIFQYYEKEERGRGNFPDRFSARQFPNYSSELNVNALLLGDSALYLCASSLGGKLGSSYNEQFFGPGTRLTVL.

This clonotype was counted many times. The gene calls are TRBV20-1 and TRBJ2-7; 8 bases are a match to TRBD1. Germline CDR1 is DFQATT and CDR2 is SNEGSKA (reference sequence). With 6 bases clipped from V and 7 bases from J, the junction kept 17 bases outside the gene matches. The CDR3 is 15 residues long. The CDR3 protein is CSASHLDRVRAEQYF. CDR3 DNA: TGCAGTGCGTCCCATCTGGACAGGGTTCGAGCTGAGCAGTACTTC.

The chain is built from TRBV12-3 or TRBV12-4 and TRBJ1-2; tentatively, D is TRBD1 (5 bases). Trimming took 4 bases from V and 4 from J, leaving 16 bases between them. CDR3 size: 15 residues. The CDR3 nucleotides read TGTGCCAGCAGTTCCGCCATCGACAGCTTCTATGGCTACACCTTC. Translated: CASSSAIDSFYGYTF.

V gene TRBV10-3 combines with J gene TRBJ2-1, with D perhaps matching TRBD2 (6 bases). Trimming shortened V by 6 bases and J by 0 bases, and 18 bases separated the two germline ends. The CDR3 sequence is 17 residues long. The germline CDR1 and CDR2 sequences are ENHRY and SYGVKD. The CDR3 sequence is CAIRPLRDGSSYNEQFF. Written as DNA, the CDR3 is TGTGCCATCAGACCACTGAGGGACGGGAGCTCCTACAATGAGCAGTTCTTC.

This clonotype was detected ten times or more. CDR3 DNA sequence: TGCAGTGCTATGAAGACGACCCGAGAGCAGTACTTC. As protein: CSAMKTTREQYF. J is TRBJ2-7 and V is TRBV20-1; D is uncertain. Trimming removed 4 bases at V and 7 bases at J, with 14 bases between. CDR3 length: 12 amino acids. From germline, CDR1 is DFQATT and CDR2 SNEGSKA (reference sequence).

This chain joins TRBV2 and TRBJ2-4, with unresolved D. Between the trimmed V and J ends, which lost 1 base and 3 bases, there was a span of 10 bases. The CDR3 has 15 amino acids. Germline CDR1 reads SNHLY; CDR2 reads FYNNEI. CDR3 coding DNA: TGTGCCAGCAGTGAAGGTTTGGAGAACAAAAACATTCAGTACTTC. Translating gives CASSEGLENKNIQYF.

This clonotype was observed many times. The chain links TRBV4-1 to TRBJ2-5; D is uncertain. The CDR3 is 15 amino acids. Per germline, CDR1 MGHRA and CDR2 YSYEKL. Trimming shortened V by 0 bases and J by 1 base, and 9 bases separated the two germline ends. The CDR3 nucleotides read TGCGCCAGCAGCCAAGATATACAGCCCCAAGAGACCCAGTACTTC. This encodes CASSQDIQPQETQYF.